This TCR beta chain was captured by sequencing in a study of blood T cell repertoires in COVID-19. CDR3 length equals 15 residues. Trimming took off 2 bases at V and 0 bases at J, with 7 bases between the two ends. Germline V gene sequence: CDR1 LGHDT, CDR2 YNNKEL (reference sequence). Authors' processing steps: Reference gene primer amplification in the assay estimated nucleated cell counts. Assay used: immunoSEQ multiplex PCR; TCRdb lists only in-frame clones, some missing. V and J calls plus clone size are reproduced from that table; the DNA served to infer D and trimming. The sample contains about 310,000 clones, around 87% of which appear only once.

Sequencing used peripheral blood. The chain couples TRBV3-1 (or the pseudogene TRBV3-2) to TRBJ2-2, with D unresolved. The source of this sequence is a woman between 35 and 50 years old with COVID-19, enrolled during active disease. The CDR3 region is CASSQITANTGELFF. The CDR3 nucleotides are TGTGCCAGCAGCCAAATTACAGCGAACACCGGGGAGCTGTTTTTT.